These 2 T cell receptor beta chains share one sample of origin, sequenced in a study of T cells in tuberculosis. Here immunoSEQ multiplex PCR was the method, and the copy in TCRdb shows in-frame clones only, minus some. The table shows roughly 34,000 clones, with around 93% occurring only once. Sequenced sample: PBMCs. The receptor source for this set is a donor aged 10-29 years with latent tuberculosis or without tuberculosis infection. Some clones in this sample may be carry-over from other donors' samples.

The gene calls are TRBV10-1 and TRBJ2-2; possible D gene TRBD2, 7 bases. The ends were cut back, 4 bases at V and 7 bases at J, with 16 bases in the middle. Germline V lookup: CDR1 WNHNN, CDR2 SYGVQD (reference sequence). The CDR3 covers 15 residues. CDR3 nucleotides: TGCGCCAGCAGTGCCCAGGGGAGGGGAAGCGGGGAGCTGTTTTTT. This sequence encodes CASSAQGRGSGELFF.

The V call is TRBV2, the J call TRBJ2-2; a weak D match, TRBD1 (5 bases). Trimming cost V 6 bases and J 8 bases, with 13 bases left between them. The CDR3 spans 13 residues. From germline, CDR1 is SNHLY and CDR2 FYNNEI. CDR3 DNA sequence: TGTGCCAGCAGGTTTCAGGGCGAGGGGGAGCTGTTTTTT. Protein: CASRFQGEGELFF.